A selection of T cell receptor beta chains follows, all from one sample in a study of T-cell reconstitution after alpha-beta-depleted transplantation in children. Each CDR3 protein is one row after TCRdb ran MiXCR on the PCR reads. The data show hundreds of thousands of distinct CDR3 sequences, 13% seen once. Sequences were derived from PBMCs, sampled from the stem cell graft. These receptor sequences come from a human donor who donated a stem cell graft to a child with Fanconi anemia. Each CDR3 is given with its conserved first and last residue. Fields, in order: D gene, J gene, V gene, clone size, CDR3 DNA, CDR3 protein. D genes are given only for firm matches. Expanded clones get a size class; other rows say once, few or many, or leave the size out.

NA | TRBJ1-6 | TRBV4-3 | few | TGCGCCAGCAGCCAAGATTCCCAGTGGGTTTCACCCCTCCACTTT | CASSQDSQWVSPLHF
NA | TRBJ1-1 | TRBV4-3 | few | TGCGCCAGCAGCCAAGCGAGGTGGGGTGGAGGGGCGGGCACTGAAGCTTTCTTT | CASSQARWGGGAGTEAFF
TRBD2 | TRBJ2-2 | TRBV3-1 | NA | TGTGCCAGCAGCCAAGACCTAGCGGGGGGGCCGAGGATCGGGGAGCTGTTTTTT | CASSQDLAGGPRIGELFF
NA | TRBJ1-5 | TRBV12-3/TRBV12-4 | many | TGTGCCAGCAGTTTAGCCGGGGGTAATCAGCCCCAGCATTTT | CASSLAGGNQPQHF
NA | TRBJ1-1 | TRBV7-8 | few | TGTGCCAGCAGCTTAGGTAGTGGGGGTCGATGGACTGAAGCTTTCTTT | CASSLGSGGRWTEAFF
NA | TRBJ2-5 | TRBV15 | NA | TGTGCCACCAGCAGCCCTCTTGAGGGGCCGGCGGGGACCCAGTACTTC | CATSSPLEGPAGTQYF
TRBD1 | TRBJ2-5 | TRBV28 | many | TGTGCCAGCGGGACAGGGTTGGGACTGGGAGAGACCCAGTACTTC | CASGTGLGLGETQYF
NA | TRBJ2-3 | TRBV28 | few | TGTGCCAGCAGTTTAACTCAGGGCGCTTCTAGCACAGATACGCAGTATTTT | CASSLTQGASSTDTQYF
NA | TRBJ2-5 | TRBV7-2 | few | TGTGCCAGCAGCTTAGGGGAGGAAGAGACCCAGTACTTC | CASSLGEEETQYF
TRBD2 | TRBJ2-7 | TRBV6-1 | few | TGTGCCAGCAGTGAAAATACGGGGGGCGAGCAGTACTTC | CASSENTGGEQYF
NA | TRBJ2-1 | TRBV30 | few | TGTGCCTGTGTTGGCACCCCCTACAATGAGCAGTTCTTC | CACVGTPYNEQFF
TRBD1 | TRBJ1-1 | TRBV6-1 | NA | TGTGCCAGCAGCGAAGGACAGGAGACTGAAGCTTTCTTT | CASSEGQETEAFF
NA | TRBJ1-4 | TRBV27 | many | TGTGCCAGCAGTCACAGGGTTGGGGAAAAACTGTTTTTT | CASSHRVGEKLFF
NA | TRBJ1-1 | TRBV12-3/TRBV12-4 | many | TGTGCCAGCAGGATTTCCGCGGGATGGACTGAAGCTTTCTTT | CASRISAGWTEAFF
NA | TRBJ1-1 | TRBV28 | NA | TGTGCCAGCAGTGGCCCGGGACTTATCTTT | CASSGPGLIF
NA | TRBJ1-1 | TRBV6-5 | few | TGTGCCAGCAGTTACTCAGAGGAGCGGGACACTGAAGCTTTCTTT | CASSYSEERDTEAFF
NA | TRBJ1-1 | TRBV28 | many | TGTGCCAGCACCCAAATGAACACTGAAGCTTTCTTT | CASTQMNTEAFF
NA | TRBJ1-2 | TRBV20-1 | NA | TGCAGTGCTAGAGGGGTCACAGGGATTGGCTACACCTTC | CSARGVTGIGYTF
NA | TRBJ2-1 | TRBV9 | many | TGTGCCAGCAGCCCCCGGGTCGCCTCCTACAATGAGCAGTTCTTC | CASSPRVASYNEQFF
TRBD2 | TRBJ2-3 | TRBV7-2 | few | TGTGCCAGCAGCTTCGCCTCACTAGCGGGGGCTATCACAGATACGCAGTATTTT | CASSFASLAGAITDTQYF
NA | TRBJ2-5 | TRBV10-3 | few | TGTGCCATCAGTGACATTTACTACAACCAAGAGACCCAGTACTTC | CAISDIYYNQETQYF
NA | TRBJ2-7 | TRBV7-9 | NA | TGTGCCAGCAGGCCTCGGGACACCAGCTCCTACGAGCAGTACTTC | CASRPRDTSSYEQYF
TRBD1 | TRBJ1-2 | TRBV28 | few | TGTGCCAGCAGTTTAGCTGGGGACAGGGGAAACTATGGCTACACCTTC | CASSLAGDRGNYGYTF
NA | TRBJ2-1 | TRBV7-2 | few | TGTGCCAGCAGCCTTGACGGGTTGGTAGACAATGAGCAGTTCTTC | CASSLDGLVDNEQFF
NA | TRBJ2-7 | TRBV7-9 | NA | TGTGCCAGCAGCTCTCAGGGTTTCAACGAGCAGTACTTC | CASSSQGFNEQYF
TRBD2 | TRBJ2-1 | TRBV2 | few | TGTGCCAGCAGTGGACTAGCGGGGGGGCCGTGGAATGAGCAGTTCTTC | CASSGLAGGPWNEQFF
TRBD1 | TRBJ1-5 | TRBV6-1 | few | TGTGCCAGCAGTCAGCAACAGGGGACTAATCAGCCCCAGCATTTT | CASSQQQGTNQPQHF
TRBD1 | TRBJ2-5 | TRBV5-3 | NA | TGTGCCAGCAGCTTAGGGGGACAGGGGGACGGCGAGACCCAGTACTTC | CASSLGGQGDGETQYF
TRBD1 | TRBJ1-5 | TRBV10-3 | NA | TGTGCCATCGGGGAGGGGGCGGTTCAGCCCCAGCATTTT | CAIGEGAVQPQHF
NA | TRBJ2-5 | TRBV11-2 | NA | TGTGCCAGCAGCCGCCACGGACAGTTCCAAGAGATCCAGTACTTC | CASSRHGQFQEIQYF
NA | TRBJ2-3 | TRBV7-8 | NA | TGTGCCAGCAGCTTCTTGTCGGAGGGCACAGATACGCAGTATTTT | CASSFLSEGTDTQYF
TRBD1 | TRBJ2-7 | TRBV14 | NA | TGTGCCCCTTCCGCAGGGGGATGCGAGCAGTACTTC | CAPSAGGCEQYF
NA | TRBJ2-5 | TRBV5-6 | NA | TGTGCCAGCAGCTCGCCTGGGACAAGGCGCGAAGAGACCCAGTACTTC | CASSSPGTRREETQYF
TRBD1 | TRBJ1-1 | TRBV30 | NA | TGTGCCTGGATCGCCCCGGGACAGCTGAACACTGAAGCTTTCTTT | CAWIAPGQLNTEAFF
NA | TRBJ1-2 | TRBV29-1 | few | TGCAGCGTTGAAGATCAGGAGGGGCTCGGTGGCTACACCTTC | CSVEDQEGLGGYTF
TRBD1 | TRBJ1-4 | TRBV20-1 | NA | TGCAGTGCTCTTCCAGGAGAGGGACAGGGAGGCGAAAAACTGTTTTTT | CSALPGEGQGGEKLFF
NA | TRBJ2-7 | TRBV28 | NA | TGTGCCAGCAGCCAACGAGACGAGCAGTACTTC | CASSQRDEQYF
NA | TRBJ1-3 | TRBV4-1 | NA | TGCGCCAGCAGCCAAGCGGGGGGGAGAAACACCATATATTTT | CASSQAGGRNTIYF
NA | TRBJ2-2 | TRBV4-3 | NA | TGCGCCAGCAGCCAAGAAGTGGCGGGGACAGCGAACACCGGGGAGCTGTTTTTT | CASSQEVAGTANTGELFF
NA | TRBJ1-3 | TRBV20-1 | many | TGCAGTGCTAGAGGGACAGACAAAAACTCTGGAAACACCATATATTTT | CSARGTDKNSGNTIYF
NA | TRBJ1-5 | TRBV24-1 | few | TGTGCCACCAGTGATACAACAGGGACCCACAATCAGCCCCAGCATTTT | CATSDTTGTHNQPQHF
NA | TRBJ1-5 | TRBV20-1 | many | TGCAGTGCCGCTGATATAAATCAGCCCCAGCATTTT | CSAADINQPQHF
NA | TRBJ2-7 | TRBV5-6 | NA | TGTGCCAGCAGCTGGGACCGAACCTACGAGCAGTACTTC | CASSWDRTYEQYF
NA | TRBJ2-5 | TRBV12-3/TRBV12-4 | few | TGTGCCAGCAGCGCCCGGGACCCGAGTGAGACCCAGTACTTC | CASSARDPSETQYF
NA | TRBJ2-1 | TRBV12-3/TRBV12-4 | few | TGTGCCAGCAGTCCCCTAGGCGGGGCCTCCTACAATGAGCAGTTCTTC | CASSPLGGASYNEQFF
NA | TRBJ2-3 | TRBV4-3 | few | TGCGCCAGCAGCCAAGCCCACAGGGTTAATTTAGCGCAGTATTTT | CASSQAHRVNLAQYF
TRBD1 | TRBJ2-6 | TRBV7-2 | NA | TGTGCCAGCAGCCAAGGACAGGGGGCGACGGGGGCCAACGTCCTGACTTTC | CASSQGQGATGANVLTF
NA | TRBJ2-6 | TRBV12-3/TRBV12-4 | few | TGTGCCAGCAGTGCAAGTGGGCGGACCTCTGGGGCCAACGTCCTGACTTTC | CASSASGRTSGANVLTF
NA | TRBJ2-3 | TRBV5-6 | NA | TGTGCCAGCAGCCCGCGACTACCAGATTACCTGACCCGCACAGATACGCAGTATTTT | CASSPRLPDYLTRTDTQYF
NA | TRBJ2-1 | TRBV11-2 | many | TGTGCCAGCAGCTTTGGGGGCATGTATGAGCAGTTCTTC | CASSFGGMYEQFF
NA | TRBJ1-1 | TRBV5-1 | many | TGCGCCAGCAGCCCCTTCGGGGCTAACACTGAAGCTTTCTTT | CASSPFGANTEAFF
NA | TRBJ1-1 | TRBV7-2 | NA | TGTGCCAGCAGCTTAGCGCGGGCAGGGAAGAACACTGAAGCTTTCTTT | CASSLARAGKNTEAFF
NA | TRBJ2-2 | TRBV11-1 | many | TGTGCCAGCAGCTTAATAGGGGTCAACACCGGGGAGCTGTTTTTT | CASSLIGVNTGELFF
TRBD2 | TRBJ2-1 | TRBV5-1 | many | TGCGCCAGCAGCTTGTCTAGCGGGGGGACCTCAAATGAGCAGTTCTTC | CASSLSSGGTSNEQFF
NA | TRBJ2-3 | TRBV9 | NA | TGTGCCAGCAGCGTCTCTCTCGGGAGCACAGATACGCAGTATTTT | CASSVSLGSTDTQYF